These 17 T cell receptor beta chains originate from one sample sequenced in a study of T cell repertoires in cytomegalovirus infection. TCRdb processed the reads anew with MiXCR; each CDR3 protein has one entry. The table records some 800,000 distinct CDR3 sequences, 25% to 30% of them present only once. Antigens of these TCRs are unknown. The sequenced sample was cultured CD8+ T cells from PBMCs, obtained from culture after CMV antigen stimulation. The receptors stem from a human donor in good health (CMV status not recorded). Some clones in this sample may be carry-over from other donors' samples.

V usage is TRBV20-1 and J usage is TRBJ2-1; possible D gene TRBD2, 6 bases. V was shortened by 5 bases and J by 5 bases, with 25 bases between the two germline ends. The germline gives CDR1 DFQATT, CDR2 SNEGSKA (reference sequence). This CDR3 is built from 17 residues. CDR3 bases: TGCAGTGCTGAACTAGGCACGGAGGGAGTCCGCAACAATGAGCAGTTCTTC. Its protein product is CSAELGTEGVRNNEQFF.

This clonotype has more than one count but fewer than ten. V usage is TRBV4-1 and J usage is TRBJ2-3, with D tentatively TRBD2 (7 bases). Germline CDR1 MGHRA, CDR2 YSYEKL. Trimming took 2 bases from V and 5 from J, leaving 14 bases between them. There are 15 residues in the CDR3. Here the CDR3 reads CASSQNGGPGDTQYF. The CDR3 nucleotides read TGCGCCAGCAGCCAAAACGGGGGGCCGGGAGATACGCAGTATTTT.

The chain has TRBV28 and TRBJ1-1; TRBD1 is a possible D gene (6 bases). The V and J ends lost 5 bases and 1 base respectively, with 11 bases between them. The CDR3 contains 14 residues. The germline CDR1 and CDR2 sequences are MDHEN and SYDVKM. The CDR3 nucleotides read TGTGCCAGCAGTAAACAGGGCCCGAACACTGAAGCTTTCTTT. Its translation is CASSKQGPNTEAFF.

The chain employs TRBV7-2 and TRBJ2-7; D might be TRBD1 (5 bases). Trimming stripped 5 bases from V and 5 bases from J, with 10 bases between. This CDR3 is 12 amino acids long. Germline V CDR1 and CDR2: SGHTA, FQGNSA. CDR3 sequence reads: CASSPDTHEQYF. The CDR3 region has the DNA TGTGCCAGCAGCCCGGACACCCACGAGCAGTACTTC.

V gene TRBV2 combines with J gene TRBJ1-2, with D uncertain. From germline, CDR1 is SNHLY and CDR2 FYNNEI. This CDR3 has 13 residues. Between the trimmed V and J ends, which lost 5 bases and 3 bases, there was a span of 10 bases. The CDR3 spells CASSTGRYYGYTF. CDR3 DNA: TGTGCCAGCAGTACCGGACGGTACTATGGCTACACCTTC.

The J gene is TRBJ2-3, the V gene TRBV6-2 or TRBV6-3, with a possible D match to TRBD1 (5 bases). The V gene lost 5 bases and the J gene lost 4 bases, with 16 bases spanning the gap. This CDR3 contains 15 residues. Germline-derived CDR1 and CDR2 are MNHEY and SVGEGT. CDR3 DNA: TGTGCCAGCAGTCCCCAGGGTAGCAGCCCAGATACGCAGTATTTT. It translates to CASSPQGSSPDTQYF.

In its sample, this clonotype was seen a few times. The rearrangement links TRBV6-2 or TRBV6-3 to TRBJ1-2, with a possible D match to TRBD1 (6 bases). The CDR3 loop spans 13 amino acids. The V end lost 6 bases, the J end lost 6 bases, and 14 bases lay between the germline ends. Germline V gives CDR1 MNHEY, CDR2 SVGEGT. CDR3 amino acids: CASRQGIVHGYTF. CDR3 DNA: TGTGCCAGCAGACAGGGAATTGTGCATGGCTACACCTTC.

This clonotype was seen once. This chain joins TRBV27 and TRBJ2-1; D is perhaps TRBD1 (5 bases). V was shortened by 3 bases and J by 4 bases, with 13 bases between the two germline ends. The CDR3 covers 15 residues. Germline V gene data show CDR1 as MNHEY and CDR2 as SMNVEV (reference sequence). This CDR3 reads CASSFGRAPYNEQFF. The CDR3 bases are TGTGCCAGCAGTTTCGGCAGGGCGCCTTACAATGAGCAGTTCTTC.

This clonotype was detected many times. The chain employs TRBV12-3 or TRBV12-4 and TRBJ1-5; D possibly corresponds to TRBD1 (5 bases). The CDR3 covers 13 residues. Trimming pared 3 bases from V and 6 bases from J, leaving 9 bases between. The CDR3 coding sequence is TGTGCCAGCAGTTTTGGGGGGGGTCAGCCCCAGCATTTT. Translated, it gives CASSFGGGQPQHF.

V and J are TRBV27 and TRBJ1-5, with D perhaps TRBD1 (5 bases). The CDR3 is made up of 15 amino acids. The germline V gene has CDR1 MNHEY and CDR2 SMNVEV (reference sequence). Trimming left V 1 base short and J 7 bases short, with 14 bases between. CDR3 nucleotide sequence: TGTGCCAGCAGTTTATGGAGGGGCGCGGGACAGCCCCAGCATTTT. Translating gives CASSLWRGAGQPQHF.

The CDR3 sequence is CAISGAGTGGVGAKETQYF. Written as DNA, the CDR3 is TGTGCCATCAGTGGGGCCGGGACAGGGGGCGTCGGGGCCAAAGAGACCCAGTACTTC. V gene TRBV10-3 combines with J gene TRBJ2-5; 12 nucleotides match TRBD1. Unmatched junction bases numbered 15, after V lost 4 bases and J lost 3 bases. The germline V gene has CDR1 ENHRY and CDR2 SYGVKD. This CDR3 is built from 19 residues.

The CDR3 nucleotides are TGTGCCAGCAGCCAAGGGGGGGCTACGCAGTATTTT. It yields the protein CASSQGGATQYF. The V and J genes are TRBV12-3 or TRBV12-4 and TRBJ2-3; D might be TRBD2 (7 bases). The CDR3 contains 12 residues. V gave up 6 bases and J gave up 8 bases, with 12 bases separating them.

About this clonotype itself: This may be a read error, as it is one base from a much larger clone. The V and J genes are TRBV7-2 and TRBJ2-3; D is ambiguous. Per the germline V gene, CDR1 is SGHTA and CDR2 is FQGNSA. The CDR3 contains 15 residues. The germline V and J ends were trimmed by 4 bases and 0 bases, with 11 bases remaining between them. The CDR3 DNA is TGTGCCAGCAGCTACCACAGTGCTAGCACAGATACGCAGTATTTT. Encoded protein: CASSYHSASTDTQYF.

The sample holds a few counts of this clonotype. CDR3 sequence (DNA): TGTGCCAGCAGCGGGTTGGACAGGGGCCTGATCTTGTCGGGACCACGCTATGGCTACACCTTC. This codes for CASSGLDRGLILSGPRYGYTF. The gene calls are TRBV5-6 and TRBJ1-2, with TRBD1 identical over 9 bases. The length of the CDR3 is 21 residues. Unmatched junction bases numbered 26, after V lost 4 bases and J lost 4 bases. Germline loops: CDR1 SGHDT, CDR2 YYEEEE.

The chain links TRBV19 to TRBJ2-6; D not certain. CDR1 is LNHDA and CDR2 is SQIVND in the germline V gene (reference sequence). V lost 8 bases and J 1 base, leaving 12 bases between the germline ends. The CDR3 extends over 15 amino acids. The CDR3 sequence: CASAAGSSGANVLTF. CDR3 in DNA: TGTGCCAGTGCCGCCGGATCGTCTGGGGCCAACGTCCTGACTTTC. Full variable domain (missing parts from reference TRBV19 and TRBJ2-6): DGGITQSPKYLFRKEGQNVTLSCEQNLNHDAMYWYRQDPGQGLRLIYYSQIVNDFQKGDIAEGYSVSREKKESFPLTVTSAQKNPTAFYLCASAAGSSGANVLTFGAGSRLTVL.

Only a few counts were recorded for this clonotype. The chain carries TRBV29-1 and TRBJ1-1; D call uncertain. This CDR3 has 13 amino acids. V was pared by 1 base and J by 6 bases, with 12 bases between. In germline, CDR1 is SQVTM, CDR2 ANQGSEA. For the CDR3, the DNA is TGCAGCGTTGAAGCGGACCTGGGATCTGAAGCTTTCTTT. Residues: CSVEADLGSEAFF.

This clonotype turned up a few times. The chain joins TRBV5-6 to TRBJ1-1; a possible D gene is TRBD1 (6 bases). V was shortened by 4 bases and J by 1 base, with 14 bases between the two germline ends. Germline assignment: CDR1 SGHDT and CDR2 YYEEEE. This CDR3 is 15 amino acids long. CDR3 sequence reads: CASSPRQATNTEAFF. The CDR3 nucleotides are TGTGCCAGCAGCCCCAGACAGGCAACGAACACTGAAGCTTTCTTT.